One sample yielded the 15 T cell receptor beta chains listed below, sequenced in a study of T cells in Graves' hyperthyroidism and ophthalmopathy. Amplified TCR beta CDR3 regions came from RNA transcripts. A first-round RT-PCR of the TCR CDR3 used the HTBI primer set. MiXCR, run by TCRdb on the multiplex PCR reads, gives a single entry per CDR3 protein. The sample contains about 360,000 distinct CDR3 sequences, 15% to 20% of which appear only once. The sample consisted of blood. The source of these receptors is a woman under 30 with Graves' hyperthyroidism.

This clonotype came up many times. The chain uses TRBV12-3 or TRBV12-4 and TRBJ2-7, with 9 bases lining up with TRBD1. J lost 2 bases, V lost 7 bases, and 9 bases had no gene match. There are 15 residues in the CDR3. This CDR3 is CASTLDRGFTYEQYF. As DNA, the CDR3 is TGTGCCAGCACCCTGGACAGGGGCTTTACCTACGAGCAGTACTTC.

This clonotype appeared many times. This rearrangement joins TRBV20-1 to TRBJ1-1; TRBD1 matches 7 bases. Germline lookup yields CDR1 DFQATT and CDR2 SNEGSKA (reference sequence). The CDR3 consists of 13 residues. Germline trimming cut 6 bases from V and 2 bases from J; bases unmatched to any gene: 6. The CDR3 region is CSAPGQVNTEAFF. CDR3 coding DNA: TGCAGTGCCCCCGGACAGGTAAACACTGAAGCTTTCTTT.

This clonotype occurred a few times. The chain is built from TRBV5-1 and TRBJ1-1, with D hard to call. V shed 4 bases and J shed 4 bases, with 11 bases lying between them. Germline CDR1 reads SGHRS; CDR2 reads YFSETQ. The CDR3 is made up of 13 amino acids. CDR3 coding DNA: TGCGCCAGCAGCGCGAGGGTTGGCACTGAAGCTTTCTTT. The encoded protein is CASSARVGTEAFF.

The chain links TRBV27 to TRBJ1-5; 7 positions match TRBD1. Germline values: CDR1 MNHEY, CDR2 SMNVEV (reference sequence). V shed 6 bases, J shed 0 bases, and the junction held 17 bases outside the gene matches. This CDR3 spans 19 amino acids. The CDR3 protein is CASRPAFGQVTNSNQPQHF. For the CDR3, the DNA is TGTGCCAGCAGGCCCGCTTTTGGACAGGTAACGAATAGCAATCAGCCCCAGCATTTT.

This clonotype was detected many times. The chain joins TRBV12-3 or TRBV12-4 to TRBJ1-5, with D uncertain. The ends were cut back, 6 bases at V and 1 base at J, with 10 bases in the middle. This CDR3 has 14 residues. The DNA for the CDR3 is TGTGCCAGCAGGACAACCATGAGCAATCAGCCCCAGCATTTT. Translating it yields CASRTTMSNQPQHF.

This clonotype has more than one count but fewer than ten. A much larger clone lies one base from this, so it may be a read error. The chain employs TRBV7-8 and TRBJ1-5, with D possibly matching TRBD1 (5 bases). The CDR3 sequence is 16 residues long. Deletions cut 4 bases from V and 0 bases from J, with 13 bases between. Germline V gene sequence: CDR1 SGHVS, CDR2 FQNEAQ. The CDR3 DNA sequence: TGTGCCAGCAGCTCGAGGAGGGGCTATAGCAATCAGCCCCAGCATTTT. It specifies CASSSRRGYSNQPQHF.

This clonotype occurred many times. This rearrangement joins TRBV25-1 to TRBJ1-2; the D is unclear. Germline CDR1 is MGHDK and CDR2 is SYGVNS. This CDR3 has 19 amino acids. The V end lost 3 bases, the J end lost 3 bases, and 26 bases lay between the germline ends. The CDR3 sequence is CASSDLDSGRSVDDYGYTF. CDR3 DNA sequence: TGTGCCAGCAGTGACCTGGACTCTGGGAGGAGTGTAGATGACTATGGCTACACCTTC.

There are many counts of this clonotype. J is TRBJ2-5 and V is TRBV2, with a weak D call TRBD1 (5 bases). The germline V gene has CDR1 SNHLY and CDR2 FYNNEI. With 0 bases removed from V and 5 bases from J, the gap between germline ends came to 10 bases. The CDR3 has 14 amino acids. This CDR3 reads CASSEAQGSETQYF. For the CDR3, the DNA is TGTGCCAGCAGTGAAGCCCAGGGATCGGAGACCCAGTACTTC.

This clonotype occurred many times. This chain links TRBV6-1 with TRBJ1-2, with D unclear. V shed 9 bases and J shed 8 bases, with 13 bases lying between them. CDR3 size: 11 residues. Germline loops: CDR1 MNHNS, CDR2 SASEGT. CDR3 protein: CARRELDGYTF. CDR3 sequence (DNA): TGTGCCAGAAGGGAGTTGGACGGCTACACCTTC.

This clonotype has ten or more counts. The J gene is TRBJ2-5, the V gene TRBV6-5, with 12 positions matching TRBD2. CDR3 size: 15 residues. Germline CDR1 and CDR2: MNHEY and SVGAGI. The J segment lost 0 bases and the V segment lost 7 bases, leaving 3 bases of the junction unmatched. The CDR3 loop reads CASTSGGGYQETQYF. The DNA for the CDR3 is TGTGCCAGCACTAGCGGGGGGGGGTACCAAGAGACCCAGTACTTC.

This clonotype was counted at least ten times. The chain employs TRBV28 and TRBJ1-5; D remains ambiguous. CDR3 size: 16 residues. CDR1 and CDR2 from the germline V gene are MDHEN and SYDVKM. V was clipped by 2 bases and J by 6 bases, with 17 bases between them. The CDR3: CASSLGGRQGIQPQHF. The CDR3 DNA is TGTGCCAGCAGTTTAGGAGGGCGTCAAGGGATTCAGCCCCAGCATTTT.

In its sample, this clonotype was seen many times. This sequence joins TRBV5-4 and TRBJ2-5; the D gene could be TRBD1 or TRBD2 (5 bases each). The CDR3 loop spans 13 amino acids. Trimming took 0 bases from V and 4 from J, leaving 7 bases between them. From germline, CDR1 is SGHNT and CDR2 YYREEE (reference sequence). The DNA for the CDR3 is TGTGCCAGCAGCTTGGGGGGGATAGAGACCCAGTACTTC. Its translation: CASSLGGIETQYF.

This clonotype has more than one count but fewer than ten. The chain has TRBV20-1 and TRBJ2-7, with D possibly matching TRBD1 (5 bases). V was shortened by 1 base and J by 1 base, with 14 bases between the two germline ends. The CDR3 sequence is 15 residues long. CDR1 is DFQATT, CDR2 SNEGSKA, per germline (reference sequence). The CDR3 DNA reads TGCAGTGCTAGAGTACAGGACCCCACTTCCTACGAGCAGTACTTC. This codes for CSARVQDPTSYEQYF.

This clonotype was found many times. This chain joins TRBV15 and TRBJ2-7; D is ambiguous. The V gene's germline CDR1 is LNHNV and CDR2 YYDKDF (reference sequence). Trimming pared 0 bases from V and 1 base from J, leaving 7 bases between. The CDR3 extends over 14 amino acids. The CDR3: CATSRDLGSYEQYF. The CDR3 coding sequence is TGTGCCACCAGCAGAGATTTGGGGTCCTACGAGCAGTACTTC.

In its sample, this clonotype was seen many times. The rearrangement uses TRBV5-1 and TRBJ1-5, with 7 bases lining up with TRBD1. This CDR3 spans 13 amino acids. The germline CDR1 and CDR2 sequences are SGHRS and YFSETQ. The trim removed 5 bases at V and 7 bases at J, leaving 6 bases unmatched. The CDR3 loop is CASSQTGDQPQHF. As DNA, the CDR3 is TGCGCCAGCAGTCAAACAGGGGACCAGCCCCAGCATTTT. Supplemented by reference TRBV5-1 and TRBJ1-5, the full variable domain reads KAGVTQTPRYLIKTRGQQVTLSCSPISGHRSVSWYQQTPGQGLQFLFEYFSETQRNKGNFPGRFSGRQFSNSRSEMNVSTLELGDSALYLCASSQTGDQPQHFGDGTRLSIL.